Reported below is one T cell receptor (beta chain). No cognate antigen has been identified for it. It has no much larger one-base neighbor in the sample; base qualities were not kept. The entire isolated RNA was reverse transcribed using the High Capacity cDNA Reverse Transcription Kit, and thus expressed TCRB transcripts were sequenced. Deep immunoSEQ sequencing was applied to naive, central memory and regulatory T cell samples, giving an average of around 4 million total reads per sample. Sorted cells were lysed in RLT buffer, and RNA was extracted using DNase-treated RNeasy Micro or Mini kits according to cell number. Each cell subset was processed on its own to prevent cross-contamination, while patient and healthy donor samples were processed together. The immunoSEQ multiplex PCR was used to amplify TCRB sequences from cDNA, generating 87-bp fragments that spanned the CDR3 region. Amplicons were sequenced on the Illumina HiSeq platform. The paper's processing steps were these. PCR bias was computationally corrected using synthetic template baselines, reads within Hamming distance 2 were collapsed, and singletons that could not be merged were discarded. Reads were aligned against IMGT so that V, D and J genes, CDR3 length and insertions or deletions at six rearrangement sites could be assigned. Within each subset, clonotype counts were normalized to sorted cell number, and only after that were true diversity and Gini coefficients computed with the tcR R package. The overlap coefficient, calculated on TCRB nucleotide sequences, was used to quantify repertoire sharing. As a proxy for the pre-selection repertoire, out-of-frame TCRB sequences from naive cells were analyzed. As stored in TCRdb, this immuneACCESS dataset retains in-frame rearrangements with V and J assigned. A fraction of the clones does not appear; measured against another copy, unresolved V genes explain less than half of the discrepancy, and the remainder lacks a known reason. The V and J calls and clone size are taken from that table; D and trimming were inferred from the DNA. This sample lists about 700,000 clones; about an eighth were detected once. The top ten constitute 0.02% to 0.025% of the sample.

Germline trimming amounts to 5 bases on V and 3 bases on J, with 6 as the count of junction bases outside the gene matches. For CDR1 and CDR2, the germline V gene (reference sequence) lists MNHEY and SMNVEV. The CDR3 sequence holds 14 residues, the cysteine and phenylalanine included. Only the CDR3 region is kept as DNA, spanning 42 bases read in frame from base 1. This sample was included in a study of beta chain features in type 1 diabetes (dated by TCRdb to 2017 to 2018). Looking at the study overall: Mean age, gender distribution, total cell number and subset yield did not differ between patients and healthy donors. A total of roughly 100,000,000 sorted cells were examined across all samples, and the number of cells per subset was strongly correlated with RNA yield. In the study, TCRB repertoires of sorted circulating CD4+ T cell subsets from recently diagnosed type 1 diabetes patients were compared with those of matched healthy donors. Whereas all 30 or so donors provided naive and central memory subsets, regulatory and stem cell-like memory subsets were isolated from just 8 patients and about 8 healthy donors.

Each donor gave one peripheral blood draw, roughly 110 mL on average, collected into heparinised tubes. A BD FACSAria II and a panel including CD45RO, CCR7, CD25, CD127, CD95 and CD27 were used to sort naive, central memory, regulatory and stem cell-like memory CD4+ T cells. All sorted populations exceeded 95% purity. PBMCs were separated immediately by Lymphoprep density gradient centrifugation and were stained directly, without being cultured. So that batch effects would be minimized, each experiment stained and sorted samples in pairs, pairing one healthy donor with one patient. Overall study outcomes, separate from this receptor: Fewer insertions and more nucleotide deletions at VDJ recombination sites were observed in patients with type 1 diabetes, implying thymic rearrangement abnormalities. Naive, central memory and regulatory TCRB repertoires appeared to be more alike among patients than among healthy donors. Because cDNA was sequenced instead of genomic DNA, activated cells with high expression could be over-represented, although the groups did not differ in activation or CD3 levels. Type 1 diabetes patients showed a moderate but significant shortening of TCRB CDR3 length in all four CD4+ subsets. HLA sub-analyses involved small numbers of individuals, so any influence of HLA type on TCRB rearrangement remained unresolved. PCR might favor shorter templates, but patient and control samples were amplified and corrected together, so any skew would affect both groups equally.

The source material was naive CD4+ T cells from blood. The cell subset or site label, read with the paper, signifies: true naive CD4+ T cells. Recombination linked TRBV27 to TRBJ2-5, with 7 bases in between that match TRBD1. This clonotype was sampled from a man between 18 and 29 years old with type 1 diabetes. CDR3 loop: CASSTGAGEETQYF. The DNA sequence is given as TGTGCCAGCAGTACAGGGGCTGGGGAAGAGACCCAGTACTTC.